This T cell receptor beta chain was retrieved from a study of technical replicates of blood from a few donors. TCRdb's copy holds only in-frame clones and misses some; the assay was immunoSEQ multiplex PCR. The table includes tens of thousands of clones, around 97% detected once. This CDR3 region has 12 residues. Germline loops: CDR1 SEHNR, CDR2 FQNEAQ (reference sequence). After removal of 5 bases from V and 5 bases from J, the junction contained 2 bases not matched to a gene. This receptor was obtained from a human donor in good health. Material: T cells isolated from PBMCs. This chain connects TRBV7-9 to TRBJ1-1; 7 bases align to TRBD1. The CDR3 coding sequence is TGTGCCAGCAGCGTACAGGGGACTGAAGCTTTCTTT. Protein sequence: CASSVQGTEAFF.